This T cell receptor (beta chain) is from a study of T cell repertoires in aging, cancer and after chemotherapy. Study details: Pre- and post-chemotherapy samples were paired from glioblastoma patients treated with temozolomide-based therapy. The whole study produced a dataset of some 10 million TCR reads. Regarding the study as a whole: Across the chemotherapy interval, each cancer cohort showed higher median generation probability, suggesting thymic rebound.

The CDR3 has 13 residues. The junction had 9 bases not matched to a gene; V was cut back by 10 bases and J by 6 bases. Germline CDR1 is MNHEY and CDR2 is SVGAGI. Peripheral blood genomic DNA, not sorted cells or RNA, was the template. This clonotype was counted a few times. Its antigen is as yet unknown. Multiplex touch-down PCR with TRB-A/B primers amplified rearranged V-D-J TRB sequences. TCRdb recomputed calls from the multiplex PCR reads with MiXCR, one row per CDR3 protein. The repertoire includes more than 1,000 distinct CDR3 sequences, approximately 20% of them detected once, and more than 60% sits in the top ten.

The sequenced sample was blood. The origin of this receptor is a human donor with a solid tumor. This chain links TRBV6-5 with TRBJ2-7; TRBD2 matches at 10 bases. The CDR3 loop reads CAISSGSFPEQYF. The CDR3 DNA reads as TGTGCCATTTCTAGCGGGAGCTTTCCCGAGCAGTACTTC.